This T cell receptor beta chain was profiled in a study of blood T cell repertoires in COVID-19. Overall study: PBMCs, B-cell-depleted T cells, or T cells were the source of the cDNA or gDNA that made up the material.

The ends were cut back, 6 bases at V and 8 bases at J, with 10 bases in the middle. The length of the CDR3 is 12 residues. TCRdb's copy holds only in-frame clones and misses some; the assay was immunoSEQ multiplex PCR. The sample lists about 73,000 clones; 90% were seen once. This receptor was identified in a woman younger than 35 with acute or convalescent COVID-19. J is TRBJ1-4 and V is TRBV12-3 or TRBV12-4; D is unclear. Sequences were obtained from peripheral blood. The CDR3 nucleotides are TGTGCCAGCAGCCGAAAACTAGAAAAACTGTTTTTT. Protein product: CASSRKLEKLFF.